The 14 T cell receptor beta chains presented below share a single source sample, sequenced in a study of blood T cell repertoires in COVID-19. Using immunoSEQ multiplex PCR, the repertoire was profiled, and TCRdb retains in-frame clones only, with some absent. The sample includes 40,000 to 50,000 clones, just over 85% of them seen just once. Material for sequencing was peripheral blood. The receptors come from a man between 65 and 85 years old with acute or convalescent COVID-19.

In this sample, this clone turned up a few times. CDR3: CASSRTGGDEKLFF. CDR3 DNA: TGTGCCAGCAGTCGGACAGGGGGCGATGAAAAACTGTTTTTT. The chain carries TRBV6-6 and TRBJ1-4; 11 bases line up with TRBD1. There are 14 residues in the CDR3. Trimming cost V 5 bases and J 6 bases; bases outside gene matches: 2. Germline V lookup: CDR1 MNHNY, CDR2 SVGAGI (reference sequence).

The chain is built from TRBV6-2 or TRBV6-3 and TRBJ2-2, with 7 bases fitting TRBD1. Germline assignment: CDR1 MNHEY and CDR2 SVGEGT. Losses at the gene ends were 5 bases for V and 2 bases for J; bases not matched to a gene: 11. CDR3 size: 17 residues. The CDR3 spells CASSRTGPQLNTGELFF. The CDR3 DNA is TGTGCCAGCAGTCGGACAGGACCGCAACTAAACACCGGGGAGCTGTTTTTT.

V gene TRBV9 combines with J gene TRBJ2-3; no reliable D call. Germline V gene sequence: CDR1 SGDLS, CDR2 YYNGEE. V was cut by 0 bases and J by 3 bases, with 5 bases left in between. The CDR3 is 13 residues long. As DNA, the CDR3 is TGTGCCAGCAGCGTAGCTAGGACAGATACGCAGTATTTT. Translation: CASSVARTDTQYF.

The chain joins TRBV29-1 to TRBJ1-2, with no clear D. The CDR3 sequence is 14 residues long. Per the germline V gene, CDR1 is SQVTM and CDR2 is ANQGSEA. V shed 4 bases and J shed 8 bases, with 20 bases lying between them. The CDR3 DNA sequence: TGCAGCGTTGGAGTGGAAGGGAGCTCGATAGGCTACACCTTC. Translating gives CSVGVEGSSIGYTF.

The V gene is TRBV20-1, the J gene TRBJ2-1; D possibly corresponds to TRBD1 (6 bases). V gave up 3 bases and J gave up 4 bases, with 16 bases separating them. Germline CDR1 DFQATT, CDR2 SNEGSKA (reference sequence). The CDR3 has 15 residues. The CDR3 is CSASPLAQGYNEQFF. The CDR3 bases are TGCAGTGCTAGTCCCTTGGCCCAGGGGTACAATGAGCAGTTCTTC.

The chain uses TRBV18 and TRBJ2-2; perhaps TRBD1 as D (5 bases). Germline CDR1 and CDR2: KGHSH and LQKENI. The CDR3 covers 13 residues. Trimming took off 6 bases at V and 6 bases at J, with 11 bases between the two ends. In nucleotides, the CDR3 is TGTGCCAGCTCTCCCTCAGGGCCCGGGGAGCTGTTTTTT. Translated: CASSPSGPGELFF. The full variable domain, rest sourced from reference TRBV18 and TRBJ2-2, is NAGVMQNPRHLVRRRGQEARLRCSPMKGHSHVYWYRQLPEEGLKFMVYLQKENIIDESGMPKERFSAEFPKEGPSILRIQQVVRGDSAAYFCASSPSGPGELFFGEGSRLTVL.

The J gene is TRBJ1-1, the V gene TRBV2; D is unclear. This CDR3 is 13 amino acids long. The germline CDR1 and CDR2 sequences are SNHLY and FYNNEI. Trimming took 4 bases from V and 6 from J, leaving 12 bases between them. The CDR3 here is CASSGVREAEAFF. The DNA for the CDR3 is TGTGCCAGCAGTGGCGTAAGGGAGGCTGAAGCTTTCTTT.

The chain has TRBV6-5 and TRBJ2-7; 8 bases are shared with TRBD1. Germline V CDR1 and CDR2: MNHEY, SVGAGI. The CDR3 runs to 14 residues. Trimming cost V 5 bases and J 5 bases; bases outside gene matches: 8. As DNA, the CDR3 is TGTGCCAGCAGTCGCAGACAGGGGTATAACGAGCAGTACTTC. This codes for CASSRRQGYNEQYF.

The chain recombines TRBV15 with TRBJ2-1, with 9 bases aligning to TRBD1. This CDR3 is built from 14 residues. Germline V gene data show CDR1 as LNHNV and CDR2 as YYDKDF (reference sequence). With V trimmed by 5 bases and J by 9 bases, 8 bases remained unmatched. DNA of the CDR3: TGTGCCACCAGCCCCGGACAGGGGTACTTTGAGCAGTTCTTC. Translated, it gives CATSPGQGYFEQFF.

The chain carries TRBV5-8 and TRBJ2-1; 11 nucleotides line up with TRBD1. With V trimmed by 2 bases and J by 4 bases, 11 bases remained unmatched. Germline CDR1 and CDR2: SGHTS and YDEGEE. This CDR3 is built from 18 residues. The CDR3 region has the DNA TGTGCCAGCAGCTTAGGACAGGGGGCTTTAGCGGGGTACAATGAGCAGTTCTTC. This codes for CASSLGQGALAGYNEQFF. The whole variable domain, remainder taken from reference TRBV5-8 and TRBJ2-1, is EAGVTQSPTHLIKTRGQQATLRCSPISGHTSVYWYQQALGLGLQFLLWYDEGEERNRGNFPPRFSGRQFPNYSSELNVNALELEDSALYLCASSLGQGALAGYNEQFFGPGTRLTVL.

The chain carries TRBV2 and TRBJ1-1, with TRBD1 as a possible D gene (5 bases). CDR3 length equals 12 residues. Trimming stripped 5 bases from V and 6 bases from J, with 10 bases between. Germline V gives CDR1 SNHLY, CDR2 FYNNEI. CDR3 in DNA: TGTGCCAGCAGTCGACAGTCCCCTGAAGCTTTCTTT. It specifies CASSRQSPEAFF.

V usage is TRBV11-2 and J usage is TRBJ1-3; D uncertain. CDR1 is SGHAT, CDR2 FQNNGV, per germline. Trimming left V 6 bases short and J 4 bases short, with 19 bases between. The CDR3 spans 16 residues. CDR3 in DNA: TGTGCCAGCAGGCACTACGCCGGCAGCTCGGGAAACACCATATATTTT. Its translation: CASRHYAGSSGNTIYF.

The rearrangement joins TRBV30 to TRBJ1-2; tentative D call: TRBD1 (6 bases). V lost 3 bases and J 8 bases, leaving 16 bases between the germline ends. The CDR3 runs to 13 residues. Per germline, CDR1 GTSNPN and CDR2 SVGIG (reference sequence). The CDR3 bases are TGTGCCTGGAGGTCCAGGGGTGTTGAGGGCTACACCTTC. Translating gives CAWRSRGVEGYTF.

The chain employs TRBV19 and TRBJ1-3, with 8 bases fitting TRBD1. The J segment lost 0 bases and the V segment lost 4 bases, leaving 14 bases of the junction unmatched. The CDR3 runs to 19 residues. The germline CDR1 and CDR2 sequences are LNHDA and SQIVND (reference sequence). The chain's CDR3 is CASSTSGTGLEASGNTIYF. The CDR3 region has the DNA TGTGCCAGTAGTACCTCCGGGACAGGCTTAGAAGCCTCTGGAAACACCATATATTTT.